This TCR beta chain was obtained from a study of T cells after yellow fever vaccination. The V and J ends lost 5 bases and 5 bases respectively, with 4 bases between them. CDR1 and CDR2 from the germline V gene are SGHVS and FNYEAQ. The CDR3 runs to 11 residues. This clonotype showed up many times. TCRdb ran MiXCR on the 5' RACE reads and lists one entry per CDR3 protein. Seen here are some 63,000 distinct CDR3 sequences, 6.5% to 9% observed once, and the top ten hold about 38%. The V and J genes are TRBV7-6 and TRBJ2-1; the D is unclear. The sequence was obtained from a man younger than 40 who received the YFV17D yellow fever vaccine. The input for sequencing was CD8+ T cells sorted from PBMCs, taken 15 days after the yellow fever booster vaccination. The CDR3 loop reads CASSRNNEQFF. The DNA of the CDR3 is TGTGCCAGCAGCCGGAACAATGAGCAGTTCTTC.